These 17 T cell receptor beta chains were sequenced from one sample in a study of blood T cell repertoires in COVID-19. This table comes from immunoSEQ multiplex PCR, and its TCRdb copy is limited to in-frame clones, with some not included. In the table there are about 260,000 clones, 75% to 90% of which are singletons. Sequences were obtained from PBMCs or T cells enriched from blood (not recorded which). The receptors here all came from a woman aged 18-35 years who had recovered from COVID-19.

The chain is built from TRBV3-1 (or the pseudogene TRBV3-2) and TRBJ2-7; 9 nucleotides line up with TRBD2. Germline CDR1 reads LGHDT; CDR2 reads YNNKEL (reference sequence). Trimming took 8 bases from V and 6 from J; bases not matched to a gene: 11. The CDR3 has 14 residues. The CDR3 is CASAPGRGGAEQYF. Written as DNA, the CDR3 is TGTGCCAGCGCTCCTGGGCGGGGGGGAGCCGAGCAGTACTTC.

The chain links TRBV18 to TRBJ1-2, with D possibly being TRBD1 (5 bases). Trimming took 8 bases from V and 5 from J, leaving 18 bases between them. CDR3 length equals 14 residues. Germline V gene lookup returns CDR1 KGHSH and CDR2 LQKENI. The CDR3 DNA reads as TGTGCCAGCCATAAGGGAGGGGAAGATTATGGCTACACCTTC. Its protein is CASHKGGEDYGYTF.

The rearrangement links TRBV5-1 to TRBJ2-3; a possible D gene is TRBD2 (5 bases). V lost 4 bases and J lost 3, with 15 bases in between. Per the germline V gene, CDR1 is SGHRS and CDR2 is YFSETQ. The CDR3 is 15 amino acids. CDR3 in amino acids: CASSPEGSPTDTQYF. CDR3 in DNA: TGCGCCAGCAGCCCCGAGGGTAGTCCAACAGATACGCAGTATTTT.

The chain carries TRBV9 and TRBJ1-2; maybe TRBD1 (5 bases). This CDR3 comprises 13 residues. Germline CDR1 is SGDLS and CDR2 is YYNGEE. Trimming pared 0 bases from V and 7 bases from J, leaving 10 bases between. CDR3 region: CASSVGRDIGYTF. The CDR3 DNA reads TGTGCCAGCAGCGTAGGCAGGGATATTGGCTACACCTTC.

The chain links TRBV29-1 to TRBJ1-1, with TRBD1 matching 7 bases. This CDR3 comprises 13 residues. Germline assignment: CDR1 SQVTM and CDR2 ANQGSEA. The trim removed 6 bases at V and 1 base at J, leaving 5 bases unmatched. In DNA form, the CDR3 reads TGCAGCGTACCTCGGACAGGGAACACTGAAGCTTTCTTT. Translated: CSVPRTGNTEAFF.

Regarding this clone: Other DNA sequences in the sample encode the same CDR3. The gene calls are TRBV4-1 and TRBJ1-5; D is unclear. Germline V gives CDR1 MGHRA, CDR2 YSYEKL. Trimming removed 0 bases from V and 2 bases from J, with 8 bases in between. The CDR3 is 15 amino acids. The CDR3 DNA follows: TGCGCCAGCAGCCAAGATGGAGGTGGCAATCAGCCCCAGCATTTT. Translating gives CASSQDGGGNQPQHF.

This chain uses TRBV2 with TRBJ2-1; D not resolved. V lost 8 bases, J lost 7 bases, and 6 bases lay in between. Germline V lookup: CDR1 SNHLY, CDR2 FYNNEI. CDR3 length: 10 amino acids. The chain's CDR3 is CASSRNEQFF. In nucleotides, the CDR3 is TGTGCCAGCTCCCGGAATGAGCAGTTCTTC.

The chain uses TRBV28 and TRBJ1-1, with TRBD1 matching over 12 bases. Germline V gene data show CDR1 as MDHEN and CDR2 as SYDVKM. The CDR3 runs to 15 residues. V dropped 3 bases and J dropped 7; count of bases not matched to a gene: 6. In nucleotides, the CDR3 is TGTGCCAGCAGTTTCCACGGGACAGGGGGCTTTGAAGCTTTCTTT. Translating gives CASSFHGTGGFEAFF. The full variable domain, rest sourced from reference TRBV28 and TRBJ1-1, is DVKVTQSSRYLVKRTGEKVFLECVQDMDHENMFWYRQDPGLGLRLIYFSYDVKMKEKGDIPEGYSVSREKKERFSLILESASTNQTSMYLCASSFHGTGGFEAFFGQGTRLTVV.

The chain carries TRBV4-1 and TRBJ1-2; D is unresolved. CDR3 length: 15 residues. Trimming shortened V by 3 bases and J by 0 bases, and 11 bases separated the two germline ends. CDR1 and CDR2 from the germline V gene are MGHRA and YSYEKL. CDR3 amino acids: CASSHIGGTNYGYTF. In nucleotides, the CDR3 is TGCGCCAGCAGCCATATAGGAGGGACTAACTATGGCTACACCTTC.

The V call is TRBV5-1, the J call TRBJ1-2; TRBD1 aligns across 8 bases. V shed 5 bases and J 7 bases; nucleotides not matched to a gene: 10. Germline CDR1 and CDR2: SGHRS and YFSETQ. The CDR3 is 14 amino acids. CDR3 loop: CASRSYLQGVGYTF. CDR3 nucleotide sequence: TGCGCCAGCAGATCCTACCTACAGGGGGTTGGCTACACCTTC.

The chain employs TRBV27 and TRBJ2-1; D perhaps matches TRBD2 (6 bases). The V gene lost 4 bases and the J gene lost 3 bases, with 7 bases spanning the gap. Germline V lookup: CDR1 MNHEY, CDR2 SMNVEV (reference sequence). The CDR3 is 13 amino acids. The CDR3 coding sequence is TGTGCCAGCAGTTCGGGAGTCTACAATGAGCAGTTCTTC. Protein sequence: CASSSGVYNEQFF.

The chain carries TRBV3-1 (or the pseudogene TRBV3-2) and TRBJ1-6, with D possibly being TRBD1 (5 bases). Germline V gene data show CDR1 as LGHDT and CDR2 as YNNKEL (reference sequence). With 2 bases removed from V and 8 bases from J, the gap between germline ends came to 10 bases. The CDR3 totals 14 residues. Here the CDR3 reads CASSQLPGDSPLHF. CDR3 DNA: TGTGCCAGCAGCCAATTGCCGGGGGATTCACCCCTCCACTTT.

This chain connects TRBV5-1 to TRBJ2-3; D gene uncertain. The CDR3 runs to 15 residues. CDR1 SGHRS and CDR2 YFSETQ come from the germline V gene. V shed 0 bases and J shed 4 bases, with 12 bases lying between them. The CDR3 protein is CASSLDGNSPDTQYF. The CDR3 bases are TGCGCCAGCAGCTTGGACGGTAACAGCCCAGATACGCAGTATTTT.

The J gene is TRBJ1-1, the V gene TRBV19; D uncertain. The CDR3 spans 12 residues. Looked up from germline, CDR1 is LNHDA and CDR2 is SQIVND (reference sequence). V lost 7 bases to trimming and J lost 1 base, with 7 bases between them. The chain's CDR3 is CASIAENTEAFF. The CDR3 bases are TGTGCCAGTATCGCAGAGAACACTGAAGCTTTCTTT.

On this clone: Other DNA sequences in the sample encode the same CDR3. The chain combines TRBV3-1 (or the pseudogene TRBV3-2) with TRBJ1-4; TRBD1 matches at 11 bases. The germline CDR1 and CDR2 sequences are LGHDT and YNNKEL (reference sequence). This CDR3 is 16 amino acids long. V lost 0 bases to trimming and J lost 8 bases; unmatched junction nucleotides: 5. CDR3 sequence: CASSQDWDRGREKLFF. The DNA of the CDR3 is TGTGCCAGCAGCCAAGATTGGGACAGGGGGAGGGAAAAACTGTTTTTT.

The chain employs TRBV19 and TRBJ1-2; D is perhaps TRBD1 (6 bases). V lost 10 bases and J 8 bases, leaving 11 bases between the germline ends. The CDR3 runs to 10 residues. CDR1 is LNHDA, CDR2 SQIVND, per germline (reference sequence). This CDR3 is CATSGVGYTF. Here the CDR3 DNA reads TGTGCCACGTCAGGGGTCGGCTACACCTTC.

Only one count was recorded for this clone. This rearrangement joins TRBV25-1 to TRBJ2-3; possible D gene TRBD1, 6 bases. V lost 4 bases to trimming and J lost 2 bases, with 10 bases between them. This CDR3 is built from 14 residues. The V gene's germline CDR1 is MGHDK and CDR2 SYGVNS. This CDR3 is CASSVGGSTDTQYF. The CDR3 nucleotides read TGTGCCAGCAGTGTTGGGGGCTCCACAGATACGCAGTATTTT. Together with reference TRBV25-1 and TRBJ2-3, the CDR3 gives the full variable domain: EADIYQTPRYLVIGTGKKITLECSQTMGHDKMYWYQQDPGMELHLIHYSYGVNSTEKGDLSSESTVSRIRTEHFPLTLESARPSHTSQYLCASSVGGSTDTQYFGPGTRLTVL.